This TCR beta chain was recovered during a study of technical replicates of blood from a few donors. This table comes from immunoSEQ multiplex PCR, and its TCRdb copy is limited to in-frame clones, with some not included. The sample lists around 50,000 clones; about 96% were seen once. The CDR3 totals 15 residues. V was trimmed by 1 base and J by 4 bases, leaving 11 bases between them. CDR1 and CDR2 from the germline V gene are LNHNV and YYDKDF (reference sequence). This receptor was obtained from a human donor in good health. The J gene is TRBJ1-5, the V gene TRBV15; no reliable D call. The sequencing sample was made of T cells isolated from PBMCs. CDR3 loop: CATSRGATTNQPQHF. The CDR3 bases are TGTGCCACCAGCAGAGGGGCAACCACGAATCAGCCCCAGCATTTT.